Listed here are 27 T cell receptor beta chains from one sample, sequenced in a study of shared clonotypes between healthy human individuals. Clones were read by immunoSEQ multiplex PCR, and TCRdb kept only the in-frame ones, dropping some. This table has about 2.4 million clones, approximately 93% appearing once. Sample: naive CD4+ T cells from PBMCs. The subset is: CD45RA+ positively selected. Receptor source: a man aged 18 to 30 in good health. Some clones in this sample may be carry-over from other donors' samples.

The rearrangement joins TRBV11-1 to TRBJ2-7; tentative D call: TRBD1 (6 bases). Deletions cut 5 bases from V and 2 bases from J, with 22 bases between. CDR1 is SGHAT and CDR2 is FQDESV in the germline V gene (reference sequence). This CDR3 spans 17 amino acids. Written as DNA, the CDR3 is TGTGCCAGCAGCGACCAAGAACAGGGACCCGCAGCCTACGAGCAGTACTTC. Translating gives CASSDQEQGPAAYEQYF.

This sequence joins TRBV7-2 and TRBJ2-7; the match to TRBD2 covers 12 bases. CDR3 length: 15 residues. Germline CDR1 is SGHTA and CDR2 is FQGNSA. Germline trimming cut 11 bases from V and 4 bases from J; bases unmatched to any gene: 12. CDR3 loop: CAPRGSSGRVYEQYF. The CDR3 DNA reads TGTGCCCCCAGAGGGTCTAGCGGGAGGGTTTACGAGCAGTACTTC.

Comments on this clone: In the same sample, other DNA sequences code for this CDR3. The chain employs TRBV4-1 and TRBJ2-3, with 10 bases matching TRBD2. The junction had 1 base not matched to a gene; V was cut back by 1 base and J by 3 bases. This CDR3 contains 15 residues. Germline V gene lookup returns CDR1 MGHRA and CDR2 YSYEKL. The CDR3 bases are TGCGCCAGCAGCCAAGTGACTAGCGGGACAGATACGCAGTATTTT. Its protein product is CASSQVTSGTDTQYF.

The chain is built from TRBV5-1 and TRBJ2-5; 9 bases fit TRBD1. Germline V gene sequence: CDR1 SGHRS, CDR2 YFSETQ. The CDR3 runs to 14 residues. J gave up 3 bases and V 0 bases, and 0 bases lay outside the gene matches. CDR3 in amino acids: CASSLGDREETQYF. The CDR3 DNA sequence: TGCGCCAGCAGCTTGGGGGACAGGGAAGAGACCCAGTACTTC.

This chain uses TRBV5-5 with TRBJ2-6; no definite D call. V lost 7 bases to trimming and J lost 5 bases, with 22 bases between them. Germline assignment: CDR1 SGHKS and CDR2 YYEKEE (reference sequence). The CDR3 has 17 residues. This CDR3 is CASPFSVAQSRANVLTF. The CDR3 nucleotides read TGTGCCAGCCCCTTCTCTGTCGCACAAAGTCGGGCCAACGTCCTGACTTTC. Complete variable domain (other parts from reference TRBV5-5 and TRBJ2-6): DAGVTQSPTHLIKTRGQQVTLRCSPISGHKSVSWYQQVLGQGPQFIFQYYEKEERGRGNFPDRFSARQFPNYSSELNVNALLLGDSALYLCASPFSVAQSRANVLTFGAGSRLTVL.

The chain is built from TRBV30 and TRBJ1-5; a weak D match, TRBD1 (5 bases). This CDR3 has 13 residues. V lost 3 bases and J 3 bases, leaving 9 bases between the germline ends. Germline V gene lookup returns CDR1 GTSNPN and CDR2 SVGIG (reference sequence). CDR3 DNA: TGTGCCTGGAGCCGACAGTTCAATCAGCCCCAGCATTTT. Translated, it gives CAWSRQFNQPQHF.

The chain combines TRBV28 with TRBJ2-5; D call uncertain. The end of the DNA aligns better with TRBJ2-7, so the J call may be wrong. Germline V gene lookup returns CDR1 MDHEN and CDR2 SYDVKM. This CDR3 contains 10 residues. The CDR3 nucleotides read TGTGCCAGCACCAAATACGAGCAGTACTTC. Its protein is CASTKYEQYF.

The chain has TRBV4-1 and TRBJ2-7; D is possibly TRBD1 (5 bases). Trimming cost V 1 base and J 3 bases, with 10 bases left between them. This CDR3 region has 14 residues. Germline V lookup: CDR1 MGHRA, CDR2 YSYEKL. CDR3 protein: CASSQGTMNYEQYF. CDR3 nucleotides: TGCGCCAGCAGCCAAGGGACAATGAACTACGAGCAGTACTTC.

This clone has just one count. V is TRBV7-2 and J is TRBJ2-2, with TRBD2 matching 7 bases. The junction had 5 bases not matched to a gene; V was cut back by 5 bases and J by 2 bases. The CDR3 contains 15 residues. Germline V gives CDR1 SGHTA, CDR2 FQGNSA. The CDR3 is CASSRGGTNTGELFF. CDR3 in DNA: TGTGCCAGCAGCCGGGGAGGGACCAACACCGGGGAGCTGTTTTTT.

This clone was observed once. This chain uses TRBV6-5 with TRBJ2-6; unclear D gene. The CDR3 sequence is 16 residues long. Germline CDR1 is MNHEY and CDR2 is SVGAGI. Trimming removed 0 bases from V and 4 bases from J, with 10 bases in between. CDR3 protein: CASSYSGAVGANVLTF. CDR3 in DNA: TGTGCCAGCAGTTACTCGGGCGCGGTGGGGGCCAACGTCCTGACTTTC.

The chain employs TRBV27 and TRBJ1-1; D is perhaps TRBD1 (5 bases). V was pared by 7 bases and J by 0 bases, with 9 bases between. CDR3 length equals 13 residues. The germline gives CDR1 MNHEY, CDR2 SMNVEV (reference sequence). This CDR3 is CASTGQLNTEAFF. For the CDR3, the DNA is TGTGCCAGCACAGGGCAGTTGAACACTGAAGCTTTCTTT.

With regard to this clone: Other DNA sequences within the sample encode an identical CDR3. This chain links TRBV7-9 with TRBJ2-7, with 10 bases that match TRBD2. The V gene's germline CDR1 is SEHNR and CDR2 FQNEAQ (reference sequence). CDR3 length equals 14 residues. With 5 bases clipped from V and 3 bases from J, the junction kept 4 bases outside the gene matches. The CDR3 protein is CASSLGLAVYEQYF. The CDR3 DNA sequence: TGTGCCAGCAGCCTAGGACTAGCGGTCTACGAGCAGTACTTC.

With respect to this clone: Other nucleotide sequences in the sample specify the same CDR3. CDR3 amino acids: CASSRSGGETQYF. CDR3 DNA: TGTGCCAGCTCACGATCAGGGGGAGAGACCCAGTACTTC. The chain uses TRBV18 and TRBJ2-5, with 7 nucleotides matching TRBD1. CDR3 length: 13 residues. Per the germline V gene, CDR1 is KGHSH and CDR2 is LQKENI. Trimming cost V 4 bases and J 4 bases; bases outside gene matches: 3.

The chain carries TRBV27 and TRBJ2-1, with D hard to call. CDR1 is MNHEY and CDR2 is SMNVEV in the germline V gene (reference sequence). V was clipped by 2 bases and J by 8 bases, with 10 bases between them. This CDR3 is 13 amino acids long. CDR3: CASSLRGAHEQFF. The CDR3 region has the DNA TGTGCCAGCAGTTTACGCGGAGCGCATGAGCAGTTCTTC.

The V and J genes are TRBV7-6 and TRBJ1-2; TRBD1 is a possible D gene (5 bases). The V and J ends lost 2 bases and 8 bases respectively, with 27 bases between them. CDR1 and CDR2 from the germline V gene are SGHVS and FNYEAQ. The CDR3 runs 18 residues. CDR3 bases: TGTGCCAGCAGCTTATGGGGGTTTGGTGGAAGGGGTTACGTCGGCTACACCTTC. Translated, it gives CASSLWGFGGRGYVGYTF.

This sequence joins TRBV18 and TRBJ1-3; 7 nucleotides match TRBD1. This CDR3 is 14 amino acids long. Germline V lookup: CDR1 KGHSH, CDR2 LQKENI. After removal of 3 bases from V and 5 bases from J, the junction contained 4 bases not matched to a gene. This CDR3 reads CASSPGTVRNTIYF. The CDR3 nucleotides read TGTGCCAGCTCACCTGGGACAGTGCGAAACACCATATATTTT.

In this sample, this clone turned up once. This rearrangement joins TRBV29-1 to TRBJ1-2; D is perhaps TRBD1 (5 bases). Trimming removed 6 bases at V and 5 bases at J, with 19 bases between. This CDR3 is built from 14 residues. CDR1 is SQVTM, CDR2 ANQGSEA, per germline. CDR3 bases: TGCAGCGTAGCCAGACAGATTGGACAATATGGCTACACCTTC. Encoded protein: CSVARQIGQYGYTF.

On this clone: Distinct nucleotide sequences in the sample also encode this CDR3. V is TRBV27 and J is TRBJ2-5; D may be TRBD2 (5 bases). Trimming removed 6 bases at V and 5 bases at J, with 16 bases between. The CDR3 spans 14 residues. Germline CDR1 and CDR2: MNHEY and SMNVEV (reference sequence). CDR3 sequence reads: CASSPRRGRETQYF. For the CDR3, the DNA is TGTGCCAGCAGCCCACGACGGGGTCGGGAGACCCAGTACTTC.

CDR3 sequence (DNA): TGTGCCAGCAGCCGAGAGACAGGTGTAGCAGAGACCCAGTACTTC. Translating gives CASSRETGVAETQYF. This rearrangement joins TRBV6-6 to TRBJ2-5; possibly TRBD1 for D (6 bases). This CDR3 has 15 amino acids. With 6 bases removed from V and 4 bases from J, the gap between germline ends came to 18 bases. The germline gives CDR1 MNHNY, CDR2 SVGAGI (reference sequence).

V gene TRBV28 combines with J gene TRBJ2-1; no reliable D call. The CDR3 extends over 13 amino acids. CDR1 is MDHEN and CDR2 is SYDVKM in the germline V gene. Trimming shortened V by 3 bases and J by 5 bases, and 8 bases separated the two germline ends. CDR3 protein: CASSFKTHNEQFF. The CDR3, as DNA: TGTGCCAGCAGTTTCAAGACCCACAATGAGCAGTTCTTC.

The chain couples TRBV29-1 to TRBJ1-1; 9 nucleotides match TRBD1. The CDR3 has 12 residues. V dropped 6 bases and J dropped 8; count of bases not matched to a gene: 7. The germline V gene encodes CDR1 SQVTM and CDR2 ANQGSEA. The CDR3 bases are TGCAGCGTAGCTCAGACAGGGGGAGAAGCTTTCTTT. The encoded protein is CSVAQTGGEAFF.

The rearrangement joins TRBV15 to TRBJ1-2, with D unresolved. In germline, CDR1 is LNHNV, CDR2 YYDKDF (reference sequence). Trimming stripped 3 bases from V and 5 bases from J, with 13 bases between. This CDR3 is 14 amino acids long. Written as DNA, the CDR3 is TGTGCCACCAGCAGGGAGGGCGTAACGTATGGCTACACCTTC. Its protein is CATSREGVTYGYTF.

The V and J genes are TRBV28 and TRBJ2-3; D unclear. The length of the CDR3 is 14 residues. Germline V lookup: CDR1 MDHEN, CDR2 SYDVKM. The germline V and J ends were trimmed by 3 bases and 1 base, with 8 bases remaining between them. The CDR3 spells CASSFYDRTDTQYF. The CDR3 nucleotides are TGTGCCAGCAGTTTTTATGACCGCACAGATACGCAGTATTTT. Complete variable domain (other parts from reference TRBV28 and TRBJ2-3): DVKVTQSSRYLVKRTGEKVFLECVQDMDHENMFWYRQDPGLGLRLIYFSYDVKMKEKGDIPEGYSVSREKKERFSLILESASTNQTSMYLCASSFYDRTDTQYFGPGTRLTVL.

This sequence joins TRBV2 and TRBJ2-1, with 9 nucleotides matching TRBD2. With 8 bases clipped from V and 2 bases from J, the junction kept 10 bases outside the gene matches. This CDR3 contains 16 residues. Per germline, CDR1 SNHLY and CDR2 FYNNEI. CDR3 nucleotides: TGTGCCAGCCGATGGGTACTAGCGGGCACCTACAATGAGCAGTTCTTC. It translates to CASRWVLAGTYNEQFF.

The chain combines TRBV28 with TRBJ1-3; D gene ambiguous. There are 15 residues in the CDR3. V was pared by 1 base and J by 0 bases, with 7 bases between. CDR1 and CDR2 from the germline V gene are MDHEN and SYDVKM. As DNA, the CDR3 is TGTGCCAGCAGTTTATTAGGAATCTCTGGAAACACCATATATTTT. Translating gives CASSLLGISGNTIYF.

CDR3 nucleotides: TGTGCCAGCAGCCCGGGACAGGGGATAACCTACGAGCAGTACTTC. Translated: CASSPGQGITYEQYF. The chain links TRBV6-6 to TRBJ2-7; 10 positions agree with TRBD1. Germline loops: CDR1 MNHNY, CDR2 SVGAGI (reference sequence). This CDR3 has 15 amino acids. Trimming removed 6 bases from V and 2 bases from J; junction bases left unmatched: 7.

The genes are TRBV11-3 and TRBJ1-5, with D tentatively TRBD1 (5 bases). The CDR3 runs to 18 residues. Germline CDR1 and CDR2: SGHNT and YENEEA. Trimming removed 0 bases from V and 4 bases from J, with 19 bases in between. CDR3 sequence (DNA): TGTGCCAGCAGCTTAGATCCACCGTCTCGGGGGTTAAATCAGCCCCAGCATTTT. Translating it yields CASSLDPPSRGLNQPQHF.